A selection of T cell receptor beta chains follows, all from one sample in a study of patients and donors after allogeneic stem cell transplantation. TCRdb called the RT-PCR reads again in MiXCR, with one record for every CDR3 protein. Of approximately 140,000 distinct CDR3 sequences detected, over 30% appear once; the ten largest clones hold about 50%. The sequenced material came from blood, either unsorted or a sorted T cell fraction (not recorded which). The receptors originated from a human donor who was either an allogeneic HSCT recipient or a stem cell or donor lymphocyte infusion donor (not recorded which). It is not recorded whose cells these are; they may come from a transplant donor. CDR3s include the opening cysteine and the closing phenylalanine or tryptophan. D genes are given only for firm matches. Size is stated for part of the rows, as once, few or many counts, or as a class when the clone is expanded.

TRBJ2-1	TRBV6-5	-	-	CASSYKSVSSYNEQFF	TGTGCCAGCAGTTACAAGTCGGTGAGCTCCTACAATGAGCAGTTCTTC
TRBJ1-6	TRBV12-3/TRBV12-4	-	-	CASSLALGAKSPLHF	TGTGCCAGCAGTTTAGCGCTTGGCGCCAAATCACCCCTCCACTTT
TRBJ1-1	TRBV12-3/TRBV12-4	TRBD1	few	CASPGTGSTEAFF	TGTGCCAGCCCGGGGACAGGGTCCACTGAAGCTTTCTTT
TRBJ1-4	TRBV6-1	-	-	CASSLKQGEKLFF	TGTGCCAGCAGTCTCAAACAGGGCGAAAAACTGTTTTTT
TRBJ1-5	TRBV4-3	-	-	CASSQPSAGWRCSNQPQHF	TGCGCCAGCAGCCAGCCCTCCGCGGGATGGAGATGCAGCAATCAGCCCCAGCATTTT
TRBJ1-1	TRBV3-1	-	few	CASSQDRGFGTEAFF	TGTGCCAGCAGCCAAGACAGGGGCTTTGGCACTGAAGCTTTCTTT
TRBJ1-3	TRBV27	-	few	CASSLSGQHSGNTIYF	TGTGCCAGCAGTTTATCGGGGCAGCACTCTGGAAACACCATATATTTT
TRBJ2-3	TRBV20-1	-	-	CSALGSWGRIYTDTQYF	TGCAGTGCTTTAGGCAGTTGGGGGCGGATATACACAGATACGCAGTATTTT
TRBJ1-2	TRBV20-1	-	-	CSASGYNYGYTF	TGCAGTGCCAGCGGCTACAACTATGGCTACACCTTC
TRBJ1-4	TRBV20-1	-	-	CSARDGGNEKLFF	TGCAGTGCTAGGGACGGCGGTAATGAAAAACTGTTTTTT
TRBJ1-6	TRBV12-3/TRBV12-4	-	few	CASSLYRTPSPLHF	TGTGCCAGCAGTTTGTACAGAACCCCTTCACCCCTCCACTTT
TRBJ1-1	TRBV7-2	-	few	CASSFRGMNTEAFF	TGTGCCAGCAGCTTCAGGGGTATGAACACTGAAGCTTTCTTT
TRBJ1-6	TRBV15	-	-	CATSRDRFRLHF	TGTGCCACCAGCAGAGATCGATTTCGCCTCCACTTT
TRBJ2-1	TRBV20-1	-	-	CSARDSPQSSYNEQFF	TGCAGTGCTAGAGATAGTCCGCAGAGCTCCTACAATGAGCAGTTCTTC
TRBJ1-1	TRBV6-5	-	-	CASAPIVNTEAFF	TGTGCCAGCGCCCCAATAGTGAACACTGAAGCTTTCTTT
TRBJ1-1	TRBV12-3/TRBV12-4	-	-	CASSLGVGVWDTEAFF	TGTGCCAGCAGTTTAGGGGTGGGCGTTTGGGACACTGAAGCTTTCTTT
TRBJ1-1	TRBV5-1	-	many	CASSLGQVNTEAFF	TGCGCCAGCAGCTTGGGGCAGGTGAACACTGAAGCTTTCTTT
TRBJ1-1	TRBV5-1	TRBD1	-	CASSPGQGRTEAFF	TGCGCCAGCAGCCCCGGACAGGGGCGGACTGAAGCTTTCTTT
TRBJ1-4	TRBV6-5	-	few	CASSVGGRFNEKLFF	TGTGCCAGCAGCGTTGGGGGACGGTTTAATGAAAAACTGTTTTTT
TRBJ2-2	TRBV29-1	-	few	CSVEPPGVTGELFF	TGCAGCGTTGAACCCCCAGGGGTAACCGGGGAGCTGTTTTTT
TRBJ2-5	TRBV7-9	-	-	CASSLSGRGPQETQYF	TGTGCCAGCAGCTTATCAGGGCGGGGGCCACAAGAGACCCAGTACTTC
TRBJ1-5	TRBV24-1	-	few	CATSDSQGYSNQPQHF	TGTGCCACCAGTGATTCCCAGGGTTATAGCAATCAGCCCCAGCATTTT
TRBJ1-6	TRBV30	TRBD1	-	CAWSVRGQVNSPLHF	TGTGCCTGGAGTGTGAGGGGGCAGGTTAATTCACCCCTCCACTTT
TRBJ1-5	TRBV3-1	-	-	CASSHGGGSNQPQHF	TGTGCCAGCAGCCATGGGGGCGGGAGCAATCAGCCCCAGCATTTT
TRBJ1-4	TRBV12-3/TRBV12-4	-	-	CASSFEEYNEKLFF	TGTGCCAGCAGTTTCGAGGAATATAATGAAAAACTGTTTTTT
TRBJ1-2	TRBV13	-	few	CASSFRHEANYGYTF	TGTGCCAGCAGTTTCAGACACGAAGCTAACTATGGCTACACCTTC
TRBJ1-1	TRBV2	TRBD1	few	CASSSGTALEAFF	TGTGCCAGCAGTAGCGGGACAGCTCTTGAAGCTTTCTTT
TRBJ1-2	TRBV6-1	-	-	CASGMGWGYTF	TGTGCCAGCGGAATGGGATGGGGCTACACCTTC
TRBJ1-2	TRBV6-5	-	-	CATVREGEVGGYTF	TGTGCCACCGTCAGGGAGGGGGAAGTTGGAGGCTACACCTTC
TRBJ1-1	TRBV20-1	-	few	CSARDLAGAEAFF	TGCAGTGCTAGAGATCTAGCTGGCGCTGAAGCTTTCTTT
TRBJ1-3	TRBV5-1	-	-	CATSPGGRSSGNTIYF	TGCGCCACTTCGCCAGGCGGCAGGAGCTCTGGAAACACCATATATTTT
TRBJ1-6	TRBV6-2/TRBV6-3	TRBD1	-	CASSTSTGVDSPLHF	TGTGCCAGCAGTACCTCGACAGGGGTCGATTCACCCCTCCACTTT
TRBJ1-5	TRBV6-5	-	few	CASRDLRGVGDQPQHF	TGTGCCAGCAGAGACCTGCGGGGGGTCGGCGATCAGCCCCAGCATTTT
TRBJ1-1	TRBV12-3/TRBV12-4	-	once	CATGGIPRAEAFF	TGTGCCACTGGAGGGATCCCCAGGGCTGAAGCTTTCTTT
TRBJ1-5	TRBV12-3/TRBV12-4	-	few	CASSFSGSSNQPQHF	TGTGCCAGCAGTTTTTCAGGGAGTAGCAATCAGCCCCAGCATTTT
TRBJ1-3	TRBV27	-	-	CASSLSDSTTIYF	TGTGCCAGCAGTTTGAGTGACAGTACCACCATATATTTT
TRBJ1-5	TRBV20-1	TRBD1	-	CSAVTGRDQPQHF	TGCAGTGCTGTGACAGGGCGAGATCAGCCCCAGCATTTT
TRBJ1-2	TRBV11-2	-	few	CASSLRGVDRIYGYTF	TGTGCCAGCAGCTTAAGGGGGGTCGACAGGATCTATGGCTACACCTTC
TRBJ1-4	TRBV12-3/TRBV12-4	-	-	CASSLGGPEKLFF	TGTGCCAGCAGTTTAGGTGGACCTGAAAAACTGTTTTTT
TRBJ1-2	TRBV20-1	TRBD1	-	CSATGDRAQGGYTF	TGCAGTGCTACCGGGGACAGGGCCCAGGGTGGCTACACCTTC
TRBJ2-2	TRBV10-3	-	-	CAISERDTSRNTGELFF	TGTGCCATCAGTGAGAGGGATACTAGTCGTAACACCGGGGAGCTGTTTTTT
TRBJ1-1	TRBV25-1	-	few	CASSEYGQTNTEAFF	TGTGCCAGCAGTGAATATGGTCAGACGAACACTGAAGCTTTCTTT
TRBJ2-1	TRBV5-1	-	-	CASSLANNEQFF	TGCGCCAGCAGCTTGGCCAACAATGAGCAGTTCTTC
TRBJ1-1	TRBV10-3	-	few	CAISDRAPPGAFF	TGTGCCATCAGTGATAGGGCTCCCCCGGGAGCTTTCTTT
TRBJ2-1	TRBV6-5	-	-	CASSYSAGNEQFF	TGTGCCAGCAGTTACTCGGCGGGGAATGAGCAGTTCTTC